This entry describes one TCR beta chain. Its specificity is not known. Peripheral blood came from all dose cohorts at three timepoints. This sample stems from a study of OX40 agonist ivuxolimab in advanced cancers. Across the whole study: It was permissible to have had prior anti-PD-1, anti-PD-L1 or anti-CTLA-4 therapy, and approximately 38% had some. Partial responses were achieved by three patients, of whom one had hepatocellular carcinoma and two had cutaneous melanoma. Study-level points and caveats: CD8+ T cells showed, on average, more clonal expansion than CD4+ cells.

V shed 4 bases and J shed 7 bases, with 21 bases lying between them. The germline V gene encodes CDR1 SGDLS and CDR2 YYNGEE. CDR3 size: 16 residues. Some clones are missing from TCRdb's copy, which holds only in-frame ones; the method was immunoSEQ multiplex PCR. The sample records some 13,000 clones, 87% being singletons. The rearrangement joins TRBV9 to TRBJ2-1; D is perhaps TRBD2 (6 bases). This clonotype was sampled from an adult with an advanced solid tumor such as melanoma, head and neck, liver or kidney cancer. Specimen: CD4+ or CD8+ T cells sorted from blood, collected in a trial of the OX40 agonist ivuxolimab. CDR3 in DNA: TGTGCCAGCAGCCTCGGAACTAGCTCTCCTTCGAATGAGCAGTTCTTC. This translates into CASSLGTSSPSNEQFF.